The clone carrying this T cell receptor (beta chain) was recorded only once. Its antigen is unidentified. Here immunoSEQ multiplex PCR was the method, and the copy in TCRdb shows in-frame clones only, minus some. This table has about 66,000 clones, around 79% appearing once. The CDR3 runs to 14 residues. After removal of 6 bases from V and 1 base from J, the junction contained 3 bases not matched to a gene. The germline V gene encodes CDR1 SNHLY and CDR2 FYNNEI. This sample was taken from a study of T cell responses to AZD1222 COVID-19 vaccine. Study conclusions and caveats: In all cases, repertoires were sampled only after the peak T cell response.

This material consisted of peripheral blood, taken on day 0 of MenACWY control vaccination. V usage is TRBV2 and J usage is TRBJ2-3, with 8 bases fitting TRBD1. This TCR came from an adult in good health. CDR3: CASRDRVRTDTQYF. CDR3 coding DNA: TGTGCCAGCAGGGACAGGGTCCGCACAGATACGCAGTATTTT.